Each of the 8 T cell receptor beta chains below was sequenced from the same sample in a study of blood T cell repertoires in COVID-19. The assay was immunoSEQ multiplex PCR, and TCRdb's table has in-frame clones only and misses some. The sample comprises approximately 230,000 clones, just over 85% of which are singletons, and 2% to 2.5% rests with the top ten. Input material: peripheral blood. The receptors originated from a man aged 25 to 40 who had recovered from COVID-19.

V and J are TRBV7-9 and TRBJ2-7, with D possibly being TRBD2 (5 bases). The CDR3 spans 13 residues. Trimming cost V 7 bases and J 6 bases, with 16 bases left between them. Germline CDR1 reads SEHNR; CDR2 reads FQNEAQ (reference sequence). The CDR3 nucleotides read TGTGCCAGCACCCCTAGCTTGGGATCCGAGCAGTACTTC. As protein: CASTPSLGSEQYF. Using reference TRBV7-9 and TRBJ2-7 for the parts outside the CDR3, the full variable domain is DTGVSQNPRHKITKRGQNVTFRCDPISEHNRLYWYRQTLGQGPEFLTYFQNEAQLEKSRLLSDRFSAERPKGSFSTLEIQRTEQGDSAMYLCASTPSLGSEQYFGPGTRLTVT.

The V call is TRBV20-1, the J call TRBJ1-3; the D gene is possibly TRBD1 (5 bases). Trimming shortened V by 3 bases and J by 4 bases, and 13 bases separated the two germline ends. The CDR3 consists of 14 residues. Germline V CDR1 and CDR2: DFQATT, SNEGSKA (reference sequence). CDR3 in DNA: TGCAGTGCTAGTCTTAATGGGGGGGGAAACACCATATATTTT. This sequence encodes CSASLNGGGNTIYF.

This chain uses TRBV5-4 with TRBJ1-6, with 7 bases identical to TRBD1. CDR3 size: 15 residues. With 0 bases clipped from V and 7 bases from J, the junction kept 4 bases outside the gene matches. The germline V gene has CDR1 SGHNT and CDR2 YYREEE (reference sequence). The CDR3 reads CASSLVTRGNSPLHF. CDR3 coding DNA: TGTGCCAGCAGCTTGGTCACCAGGGGGAATTCACCCCTCCACTTT.

Comment on this clone: The junction departs from germline at one end; a sequencing error may be responsible. The J gene is TRBJ1-1, the V gene TRBV28; D is uncertain. Germline-derived CDR1 and CDR2 are MDHEN and SYDVKM. The CDR3 has 11 residues. CDR3 in DNA: TGTGCCAGCAGTTTTATGATGGTCGGGGTGTTT. It specifies CASSFMMVGVF.

This clone was observed a single time. V usage is TRBV2 and J usage is TRBJ2-2; D not certain. CDR3 size: 12 residues. Trimming shortened V by 8 bases and J by 6 bases, and 10 bases separated the two germline ends. Germline values: CDR1 SNHLY, CDR2 FYNNEI. CDR3 loop: CASRASPGELFF. CDR3 coding DNA: TGTGCCAGCCGTGCGAGTCCCGGGGAGCTGTTTTTT.

The chain employs TRBV6-5 and TRBJ1-6, with 11 positions matching TRBD1. The trim removed 6 bases at V and 5 bases at J, leaving 3 bases unmatched. The germline CDR1 and CDR2 sequences are MNHEY and SVGAGI. This CDR3 is 15 amino acids long. The CDR3 protein is CASRRTGGDNSPLHF. The CDR3 DNA reads as TGTGCCAGCAGGAGGACAGGGGGCGATAATTCACCCCTCCACTTT.

This chain links TRBV7-9 with TRBJ1-1; no clear D. The V gene's germline CDR1 is SEHNR and CDR2 FQNEAQ (reference sequence). This CDR3 has 14 amino acids. With 0 bases removed from V and 3 bases from J, the gap between germline ends came to 8 bases. Here the CDR3 reads CASSLAAGDTEAFF. Written as DNA, the CDR3 is TGTGCCAGCAGCTTAGCGGCCGGGGACACTGAAGCTTTCTTT.

This sequence joins TRBV5-4 and TRBJ2-1, with D possibly being TRBD2 (6 bases). Per germline, CDR1 SGHNT and CDR2 YYREEE (reference sequence). Trimming cost V 0 bases and J 0 bases, with 7 bases left between them. CDR3 length equals 15 residues. In DNA, the CDR3 is TGTGCCAGCAGCTTGGTGGGAGGCTCCTACAATGAGCAGTTCTTC. Its protein product is CASSLVGGSYNEQFF.